This section outlines one TCR beta chain sequence together with its context. Its antigen is not identified. The CDR3 does not close with the conserved phenylalanine or tryptophan, likely indicating a read error. Germline V lookup: CDR1 DFQATT, CDR2 SNEGSKA (reference sequence). CDR3 length: 12 amino acids. V was cut by 5 bases and J by 5 bases, with 10 bases left in between. This sample stems from a study of CD8+CD57+ T cells in acquired aplastic anemia. Study-level results: Diversity in CD8+CD57+ cells from patients fell below that of the total CD4+ and CD8+ cell pools. This difference was described as decreased diversity.

Genomic DNA acted as the template from which TCR beta VDJ combination and CDR3 sequence profiling were carried out. Each CDR3 protein is one row after TCRdb ran MiXCR on the reads. The sample lists about 20,000 distinct CDR3 sequences; approximately 39% were seen once. The sequenced patients had an expansion of CD8+CD57+ cells seen by flow cytometry. From about 15% of the 12 patients, CD8+CD57+ effector memory cells were additionally sequenced. This TCR derives from a human donor with aplastic anemia. The sequenced material came from CD8+CD57+ T cells sorted from PBMCs. The subset here: bead-enriched CD8+CD57+ effector memory T cells from SAA patients. The chain recombines TRBV20-1 with TRBJ1-5, with D perhaps matching TRBD1 (5 bases). The CDR3 reads CSAYSGYQPQHS. As DNA, the CDR3 is TGCAGTGCTTATTCAGGGTATCAGCCCCAGCATTCT.